The 13 T cell receptor beta chains reported below all come from one sample, sequenced in a study of TIL therapy for anti-PD-1-resistant metastatic lung cancer. As for time point: pre-treatment sample, taken before nivolumab and TIL therapy. Sequencing used immunoSEQ v3. Some clones are missing from TCRdb's copy, which holds only in-frame ones; the method was immunoSEQ multiplex PCR. The data contain fewer than 65,000 clones, 75% to 85% of them singletons. Specimen: blood, collected at baseline. These receptors were obtained from a person between 25 and 80 years old with non-small cell lung cancer.

The rearrangement links TRBV10-1 to TRBJ2-3; 7 bases line up with TRBD2. Germline trimming cut 4 bases from V and 5 bases from J; bases unmatched to any gene: 9. Germline CDR1 WNHNN, CDR2 SYGVQD (reference sequence). The CDR3 consists of 15 residues. The CDR3 region is CASSASGTTEDTQYF. CDR3 in DNA: TGCGCCAGCAGTGCCAGCGGGACTACGGAAGATACGCAGTATTTT.

The J gene is TRBJ2-3, the V gene TRBV7-9; 10 bases agree with TRBD2. CDR1 and CDR2 (germline): SEHNR, FQNEAQ (reference sequence). V gave up 2 bases and J gave up 3 bases; unmatched junction bases: 2. The CDR3 extends over 15 amino acids. The CDR3 spells CASSLTSGVTDTQYF. CDR3 sequence (DNA): TGTGCCAGCAGCTTAACTAGCGGGGTAACAGATACGCAGTATTTT.

V gene TRBV28 combines with J gene TRBJ1-5; TRBD1 matches 9 bases. V dropped 6 bases and J dropped 9; count of bases not matched to a gene: 15. Germline values: CDR1 MDHEN, CDR2 SYDVKM. The CDR3 runs to 16 residues. CDR3 in amino acids: CASRPVGQGPMRPQHF. In DNA, the CDR3 is TGTGCCAGCAGGCCAGTGGGACAGGGACCCATGAGGCCCCAGCATTTT.

This clone was counted once. The chain has TRBV28 and TRBJ2-3; D not certain. Per germline, CDR1 MDHEN and CDR2 SYDVKM. This CDR3 has 13 amino acids. Trimming pared 10 bases from V and 0 bases from J, leaving 11 bases between. The CDR3 bases are TGTGCCACCGTTTTAATTAGCACAGATACGCAGTATTTT. This translates into CATVLISTDTQYF.

This rearrangement joins TRBV18 to TRBJ2-3; the D is unclear. Between the trimmed V and J ends, which lost 0 bases and 4 bases, there was a span of 8 bases. CDR1 is KGHSH, CDR2 LQKENI, per germline. CDR3 size: 14 residues. The CDR3 DNA is TGTGCCAGCTCACCACCGATGGAGTCAGATACGCAGTATTTT. It yields the protein CASSPPMESDTQYF.

The J gene is TRBJ2-1, the V gene TRBV4-3; no clear D gene. The CDR3 extends over 14 amino acids. The V gene lost 4 bases and the J gene lost 4 bases, with 11 bases spanning the gap. Germline V gives CDR1 LGHNA, CDR2 YSLEER. The CDR3 DNA follows: TGCGCCAGCAGCCTCCGGTGGCCTTACAATGAGCAGTTCTTC. It yields the protein CASSLRWPYNEQFF.

This chain connects TRBV5-4 to TRBJ1-1; 9 bases match TRBD1. Trimming cost V 4 bases and J 4 bases; bases outside gene matches: 5. Germline CDR1 reads SGHNT; CDR2 reads YYREEE (reference sequence). This CDR3 spans 14 amino acids. This CDR3 reads CASSKGTGLTEAFF. In nucleotides, the CDR3 is TGTGCCAGCAGCAAAGGGACAGGGCTCACTGAAGCTTTCTTT.

Concerning this clone: A read error may produce the germline difference seen at one junction end. V is TRBV7-7 and J is TRBJ2-7; D gene ambiguous. The CDR3 runs 15 residues. The germline CDR1 and CDR2 sequences are SSHAT and FNYEAQ (reference sequence). The CDR3 DNA follows: TGTGCTAGCAGCTTAGTGCAAGGGCTAGGGTACGAGCAGTACTTC. As protein: CASSLVQGLGYEQYF.

Points on this clone: Other DNA sequences in this sample translate to the same CDR3. This rearrangement joins TRBV28 to TRBJ1-6; D call uncertain. The CDR3 totals 13 residues. Trimming stripped 5 bases from V and 4 bases from J, with 6 bases between. Germline CDR1 is MDHEN and CDR2 is SYDVKM. As DNA, the CDR3 is TGTGCCAGCAGTCCTCCTTATAATTCACCCCTCCACTTT. It translates to CASSPPYNSPLHF.

V and J are TRBV9 and TRBJ1-2, with TRBD1 matching 9 bases. The V segment lost 4 bases and the J segment 6 bases; nucleotides outside the gene matches: 13. CDR1 is SGDLS, CDR2 YYNGEE, per germline. The CDR3 loop spans 16 amino acids. This chain's CDR3 is CASSFPTTGTGHGYTF. The CDR3, as DNA: TGTGCCAGCAGCTTCCCCACGACCGGGACAGGGCATGGCTACACCTTC.

The rearrangement links TRBV7-2 to TRBJ2-4, with 8 positions matching TRBD1. The trim removed 3 bases at V and 0 bases at J, leaving 1 base unmatched. Germline lookup yields CDR1 SGHTA and CDR2 FQGNSA. CDR3 length equals 15 residues. The DNA of the CDR3 is TGTGCCAGCAGCTTCGACAGGGGAGCCAAAAACATTCAGTACTTC. Translating it yields CASSFDRGAKNIQYF.

Here the CDR3 DNA reads TGTGCCAGTAGTCCCTTACAGGGGACCGCCGGGGAGCTGTTTTTT. Translated: CASSPLQGTAGELFF. The chain is built from TRBV19 and TRBJ2-2, with 7 positions matching TRBD1. Looked up from germline, CDR1 is LNHDA and CDR2 is SQIVND (reference sequence). The V segment lost 5 bases and the J segment 6 bases; nucleotides outside the gene matches: 9. The CDR3 runs 15 residues. The whole variable domain, filled in from reference TRBV19 and TRBJ2-2, reads DGGITQSPKYLFRKEGQNVTLSCEQNLNHDAMYWYRQDPGQGLRLIYYSQIVNDFQKGDIAEGYSVSREKKESFPLTVTSAQKNPTAFYLCASSPLQGTAGELFFGEGSRLTVL.

The chain recombines TRBV6-5 with TRBJ1-1; TRBD1 might be the D (5 bases). CDR1 is MNHEY and CDR2 is SVGAGI in the germline V gene. The CDR3 length is 16 residues. Trimming shortened V by 2 bases and J by 0 bases, and 13 bases separated the two germline ends. CDR3 residues: CASSYLRGRLNTEAFF. DNA of the CDR3: TGTGCCAGCAGTTACCTAAGGGGCCGACTGAACACTGAAGCTTTCTTT.